The 16 T cell receptor beta chains listed next were all sequenced from one sample in a study of cytomegalovirus exposure and HLA in healthy donors. 60 Vbeta and 13 Jbeta primers were used in PCR. Clones were sequenced by immunoSEQ multiplex PCR, and TCRdb holds only the in-frame ones, with some missing. There are roughly 140,000 clones in the sample; approximately 81% occur only once, and about 2.6% lies in the top ten. The material sequenced was PBMCs. The receptors were gathered from a boy aged 2 to 9 in good health and CMV-seronegative.

The chain recombines TRBV28 with TRBJ2-5; TRBD2 agrees at 8 bases. The CDR3 consists of 15 residues. V was pared by 5 bases and J by 4 bases, with 9 bases of the junction left unmatched. Germline lookup yields CDR1 MDHEN and CDR2 SYDVKM. The CDR3 region has the DNA TGTGCCAGCAGTCTTTGGGCGGGAGGTTCAGAGACCCAGTACTTC. Translation gives CASSLWAGGSETQYF.

This clone was counted only a few times. The chain uses TRBV6-1 and TRBJ2-3; 13 nucleotides agree with TRBD2. J lost 5 bases, V lost 4 bases, and 3 bases had no gene match. The CDR3 is 15 residues long. Germline V CDR1 and CDR2: MNHNS, SASEGT. CDR3 DNA sequence: TGTGCCAGCAGTGGACTAGCGGGGGGTTTAGATACGCAGTATTTT. It codes for CASSGLAGGLDTQYF.

The chain has TRBV5-1 and TRBJ2-1; TRBD2 matches at 10 bases. The CDR3 has 17 residues. Per the germline V gene, CDR1 is SGHRS and CDR2 is YFSETQ. V lost 4 bases to trimming and J lost 8 bases; unmatched junction nucleotides: 15. DNA for the CDR3: TGCGCCAGCAGCATCTTAACTCTAGCGGGAGCAATAGATGAGCAGTTCTTC. This encodes CASSILTLAGAIDEQFF.

This clone was counted between two and nine times. The chain uses TRBV5-5 and TRBJ1-1, with D maybe TRBD1 (6 bases). V lost 2 bases and J 1 base, leaving 12 bases between the germline ends. The germline gives CDR1 SGHKS, CDR2 YYEKEE (reference sequence). The CDR3 is 15 residues long. CDR3 nucleotide sequence: TGTGCCAGCAGCTTAAGGGAGACAGGGAACACTGAAGCTTTCTTT. It specifies CASSLRETGNTEAFF.

As regards this clone: The junction differs from germline at one of its ends, possibly a read error. The J gene is TRBJ2-2, the V gene TRBV7-2; D possibly corresponds to TRBD1 (6 bases). Germline V lookup: CDR1 SGHTA, CDR2 FQGNSA. CDR3 length: 14 residues. CDR3 residues: CASSLKVGQGLILF. The CDR3 bases are TGTGCCAGCAGCTTAAAAGTTGGGCAGGGGCTTATACTTTTT. Looking up the rest from reference TRBV7-2 and TRBJ2-2 gives the full variable domain: GAGVSQSPSNKVTEKGKDVELRCDPISGHTALYWYRQSLGQGLEFLIYFQGNSAPDKSGLPSDRFSAERTGGSVSTLTIQRTQQEDSAVYLCASSLKVGQGLILFGEGSRLTVL.

The chain combines TRBV18 with TRBJ2-3; 7 positions agree with TRBD1. The CDR3 loop spans 16 amino acids. Germline-derived CDR1 and CDR2 are KGHSH and LQKENI. Trimming removed 3 bases from V and 1 base from J; junction bases left unmatched: 7. DNA of the CDR3: TGTGCCAGCTCACCGATTACAGGGGTCCGCACAGATACGCAGTATTTT. It translates to CASSPITGVRTDTQYF.

The chain links TRBV30 to TRBJ1-5, with 11 bases aligning to TRBD1. CDR1 and CDR2 (germline): GTSNPN, SVGIG (reference sequence). This CDR3 region has 15 residues. Trimming cost V 1 base and J 3 bases; bases outside gene matches: 2. The DNA for the CDR3 is TGTGCCTGGAGTGGGGACAGGGGGAACAATCAGCCCCAGCATTTT. It yields the protein CAWSGDRGNNQPQHF.

This chain uses TRBV29-1 with TRBJ1-3, with 8 bases fitting TRBD1. J gave up 2 bases and V 0 bases, and 6 bases lay outside the gene matches. The CDR3 sequence is 16 residues long. Germline lookup yields CDR1 SQVTM and CDR2 ANQGSEA. CDR3 DNA sequence: TGCAGCGTTGAAGATCTTTCCAGGGGGCCTGGAAACACCATATATTTT. This encodes CSVEDLSRGPGNTIYF.

This sequence joins TRBV7-9 and TRBJ2-1, with 10 bases matching TRBD2. J lost 0 bases, V lost 4 bases, and 6 bases had no gene match. The CDR3 length is 17 residues. From germline, CDR1 is SEHNR and CDR2 FQNEAQ (reference sequence). The CDR3 here is CASSSTSGVSSYNEQFF. Written as DNA, the CDR3 is TGTGCCAGCAGCTCCACTAGCGGGGTGAGCTCCTACAATGAGCAGTTCTTC.

The chain recombines TRBV28 with TRBJ2-7, with TRBD2 matching 14 bases. This CDR3 is built from 16 residues. Germline assignment: CDR1 MDHEN and CDR2 SYDVKM. The trim removed 6 bases at V and 2 bases at J, leaving 6 bases unmatched. CDR3 residues: CASSPQGLAGAYEQYF. DNA for the CDR3: TGTGCCAGCAGCCCCCAGGGACTAGCGGGAGCCTACGAGCAGTACTTC. Combining the CDR3 with reference TRBV28 and TRBJ2-7 gives the whole variable domain DVKVTQSSRYLVKRTGEKVFLECVQDMDHENMFWYRQDPGLGLRLIYFSYDVKMKEKGDIPEGYSVSREKKERFSLILESASTNQTSMYLCASSPQGLAGAYEQYFGPGTRLTVT.

The chain has TRBV11-3 and TRBJ2-7; 9 nucleotides align to TRBD2. The germline V gene encodes CDR1 SGHNT and CDR2 YENEEA. CDR3 length equals 17 residues. V lost 0 bases to trimming and J lost 1 base; unmatched junction nucleotides: 7. The CDR3 nucleotides read TGTGCCAGCAGCTTAGAAGCTAGCGGGACCCGATCCTACGAGCAGTACTTC. This encodes CASSLEASGTRSYEQYF.

The V gene is TRBV9, the J gene TRBJ1-5, with TRBD1 as a possible D gene (5 bases). The CDR3 extends over 15 amino acids. Germline V gene data show CDR1 as SGDLS and CDR2 as YYNGEE. V lost 1 base to trimming and J lost 6 bases, with 14 bases between them. The CDR3 sequence is CASSVQGGLGQPQHF. CDR3 coding DNA: TGTGCCAGCAGCGTACAGGGAGGATTAGGTCAGCCCCAGCATTTT.

The V gene is TRBV4-1, the J gene TRBJ2-1, with TRBD2 identical over 15 bases. V shed 8 bases, J shed 7 bases, and the junction held 12 bases outside the gene matches. The length of the CDR3 is 17 residues. Germline V lookup: CDR1 MGHRA, CDR2 YSYEKL. The CDR3 region is CASGTKGTSGRWNEQFF. The CDR3, as DNA: TGCGCCAGCGGGACTAAAGGGACTAGCGGGAGGTGGAATGAGCAGTTCTTC.

This chain joins TRBV5-4 and TRBJ2-3, with TRBD2 matching 12 bases. The CDR3 spans 16 residues. Germline-derived CDR1 and CDR2 are SGHNT and YYREEE (reference sequence). V was pared by 1 base and J by 8 bases, with 8 bases of the junction left unmatched. The CDR3 loop reads CASSLPGLAGQGTQYF. DNA for the CDR3: TGTGCCAGCAGCTTGCCAGGACTAGCGGGGCAAGGTACGCAGTATTTT. The full variable domain, with the rest looked up from reference TRBV5-4 and TRBJ2-3, is ETGVTQSPTHLIKTRGQQVTLRCSSQSGHNTVSWYQQALGQGPQFIFQYYREEENGRGNFPPRFSGLQFPNYSSELNVNALELDDSALYLCASSLPGLAGQGTQYFGPGTRLTVL.

This chain links TRBV5-6 with TRBJ2-7; D is perhaps TRBD1 (6 bases). This CDR3 has 14 residues. Germline V gene data show CDR1 as SGHDT and CDR2 as YYEEEE. The V gene lost 1 base and the J gene lost 4 bases, with 12 bases spanning the gap. Here the CDR3 reads CASSLQGLSYEQYF. The CDR3 region has the DNA TGTGCCAGCAGCTTGCAGGGGCTCTCTTACGAGCAGTACTTC.

This chain links TRBV5-1 with TRBJ2-1; 9 bases align to TRBD1. This CDR3 has 15 amino acids. CDR1 and CDR2 from the germline V gene are SGHRS and YFSETQ. J lost 0 bases, V lost 4 bases, and 2 bases had no gene match. CDR3 residues: CASSLTGGSYNEQFF. The CDR3 DNA sequence: TGCGCCAGCAGCCTGACAGGGGGCTCCTACAATGAGCAGTTCTTC.